This TCR beta chain was retrieved from a study of CD8+CD57+ T cells in acquired aplastic anemia. The study profiled TCR beta VDJ and CDR3 using genomic DNA as template. TCRdb re-called the reads with MiXCR, one entry per CDR3 protein. The sample has about 210,000 distinct CDR3 sequences; over 55% are singletons. Germline V gene data show CDR1 as DFQATT and CDR2 as SNEGSKA (reference sequence). This CDR3 is 16 amino acids long. J was trimmed by 3 bases and V by 1 base; bases with no gene match: 5. The chain is built from TRBV20-1 and TRBJ2-3; 12 nucleotides agree with TRBD2. The TCR was taken from a human donor in good health. The sequenced sample was sorted CD4+, CD8+, or CD8+CD57+ T cells (not recorded which) from PBMCs. CDR3 DNA: TGCAGTGCTAGAGGGTGGACTAGCGGGGAAACAGATACGCAGTATTTT. Translation: CSARGWTSGETDTQYF.